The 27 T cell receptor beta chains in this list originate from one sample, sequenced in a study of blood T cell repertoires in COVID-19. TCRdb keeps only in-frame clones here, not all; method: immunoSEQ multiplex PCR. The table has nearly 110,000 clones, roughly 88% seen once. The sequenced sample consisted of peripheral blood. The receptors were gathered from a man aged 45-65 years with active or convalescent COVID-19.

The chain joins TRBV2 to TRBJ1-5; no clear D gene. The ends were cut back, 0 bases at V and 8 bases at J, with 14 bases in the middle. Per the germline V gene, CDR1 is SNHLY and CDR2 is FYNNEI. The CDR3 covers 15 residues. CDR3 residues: CASSEAGWQSEPQHF. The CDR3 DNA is TGTGCCAGCAGTGAAGCGGGCTGGCAATCAGAGCCCCAGCATTTT.

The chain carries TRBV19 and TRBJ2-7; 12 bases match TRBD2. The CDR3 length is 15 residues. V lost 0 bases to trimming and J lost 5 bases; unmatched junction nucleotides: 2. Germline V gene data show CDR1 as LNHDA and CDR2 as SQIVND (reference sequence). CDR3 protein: CASSIDRTSGDEQYF. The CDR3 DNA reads TGTGCCAGTAGTATAGATCGGACTAGCGGGGACGAGCAGTACTTC.

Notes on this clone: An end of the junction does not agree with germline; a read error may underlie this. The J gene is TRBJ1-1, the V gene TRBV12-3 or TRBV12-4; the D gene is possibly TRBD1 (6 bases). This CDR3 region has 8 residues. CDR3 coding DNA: TGTGCCAGCACGCAGGGGTCCTTT. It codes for CASTQGSF.

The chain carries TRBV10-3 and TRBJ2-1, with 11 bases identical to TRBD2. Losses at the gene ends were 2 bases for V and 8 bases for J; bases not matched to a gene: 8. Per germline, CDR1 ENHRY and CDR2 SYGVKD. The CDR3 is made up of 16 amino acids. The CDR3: CAISERTSGRGDEQFF. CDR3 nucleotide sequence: TGTGCCATCAGTGAGAGAACTAGCGGGAGAGGCGATGAGCAGTTCTTC.

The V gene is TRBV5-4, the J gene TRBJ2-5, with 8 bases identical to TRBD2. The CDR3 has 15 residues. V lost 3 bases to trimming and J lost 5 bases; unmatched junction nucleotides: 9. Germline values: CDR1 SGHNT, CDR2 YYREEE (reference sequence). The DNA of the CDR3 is TGTGCCAGCAGCTCCGCCGGGACTAGAGGGGAGACCCAGTACTTC. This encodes CASSSAGTRGETQYF. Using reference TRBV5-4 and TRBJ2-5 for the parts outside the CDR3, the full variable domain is ETGVTQSPTHLIKTRGQQVTLRCSSQSGHNTVSWYQQALGQGPQFIFQYYREEENGRGNFPPRFSGLQFPNYSSELNVNALELDDSALYLCASSSAGTRGETQYFGPGTRLLVL.

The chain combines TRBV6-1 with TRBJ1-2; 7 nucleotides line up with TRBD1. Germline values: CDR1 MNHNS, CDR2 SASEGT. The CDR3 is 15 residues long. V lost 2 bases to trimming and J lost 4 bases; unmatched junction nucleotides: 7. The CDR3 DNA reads TGTGCCAGCAGTGAAATTGAGGGGGCCGGCTATGGCTACACCTTC. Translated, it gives CASSEIEGAGYGYTF.

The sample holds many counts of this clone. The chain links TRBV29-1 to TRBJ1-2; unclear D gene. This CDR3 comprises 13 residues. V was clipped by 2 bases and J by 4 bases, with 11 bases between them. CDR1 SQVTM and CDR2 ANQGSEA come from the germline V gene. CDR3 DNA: TGCAGCGTTGAAACGATAGCGGCCTATGGCTACACCTTC. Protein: CSVETIAAYGYTF.

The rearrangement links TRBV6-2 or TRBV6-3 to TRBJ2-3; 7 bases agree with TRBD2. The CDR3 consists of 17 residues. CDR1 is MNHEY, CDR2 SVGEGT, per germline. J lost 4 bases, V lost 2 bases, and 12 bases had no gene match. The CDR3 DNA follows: TGTGCCAGCAGTTACAAGGAGGGCGGGAGCTACCCAGATACGCAGTATTTT. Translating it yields CASSYKEGGSYPDTQYF.

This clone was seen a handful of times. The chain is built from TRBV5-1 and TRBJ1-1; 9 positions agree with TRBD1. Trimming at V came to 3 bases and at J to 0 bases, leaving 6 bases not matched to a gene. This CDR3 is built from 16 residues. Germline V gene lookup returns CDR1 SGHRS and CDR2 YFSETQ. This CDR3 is CASSWDRVRVNTEAFF. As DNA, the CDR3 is TGCGCCAGCAGCTGGGACAGGGTAAGGGTGAACACTGAAGCTTTCTTT. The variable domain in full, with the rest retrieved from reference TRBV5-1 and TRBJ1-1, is KAGVTQTPRYLIKTRGQQVTLSCSPISGHRSVSWYQQTPGQGLQFLFEYFSETQRNKGNFPGRFSGRQFSNSRSEMNVSTLELGDSALYLCASSWDRVRVNTEAFFGQGTRLTVV.

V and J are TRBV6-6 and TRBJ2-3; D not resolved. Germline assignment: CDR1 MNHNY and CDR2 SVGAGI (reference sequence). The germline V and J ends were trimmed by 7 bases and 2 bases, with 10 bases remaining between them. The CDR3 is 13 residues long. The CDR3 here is CASTTPNTDTQYF. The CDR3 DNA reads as TGTGCCAGCACCACACCCAACACAGATACGCAGTATTTT.

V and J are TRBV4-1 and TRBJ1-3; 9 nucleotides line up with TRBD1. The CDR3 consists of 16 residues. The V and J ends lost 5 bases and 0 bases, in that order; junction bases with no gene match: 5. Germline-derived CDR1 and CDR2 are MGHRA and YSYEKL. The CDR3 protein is CASSRQGGDSGNTIYF. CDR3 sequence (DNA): TGCGCCAGCAGCAGACAGGGGGGTGACTCTGGAAACACCATATATTTT.

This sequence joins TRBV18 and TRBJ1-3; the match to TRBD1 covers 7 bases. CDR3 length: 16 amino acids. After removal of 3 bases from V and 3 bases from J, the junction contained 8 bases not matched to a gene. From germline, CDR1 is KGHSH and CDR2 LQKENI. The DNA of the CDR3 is TGTGCCAGCTCACCGACAGGGTCAGACAGTGGAAACACCATATATTTT. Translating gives CASSPTGSDSGNTIYF.

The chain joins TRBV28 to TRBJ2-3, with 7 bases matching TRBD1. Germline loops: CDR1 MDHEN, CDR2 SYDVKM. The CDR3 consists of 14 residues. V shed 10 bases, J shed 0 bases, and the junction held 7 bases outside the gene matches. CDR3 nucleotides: TGTGCCACCGGGACAGCCTCGAGCACAGATACGCAGTATTTT. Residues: CATGTASSTDTQYF.

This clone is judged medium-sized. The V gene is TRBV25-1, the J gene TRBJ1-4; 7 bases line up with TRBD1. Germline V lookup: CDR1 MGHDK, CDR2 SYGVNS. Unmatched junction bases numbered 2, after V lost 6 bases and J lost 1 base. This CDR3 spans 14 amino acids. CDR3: CASSNRGTNEKLFF. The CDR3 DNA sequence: TGTGCCAGCAGCAACAGGGGAACTAATGAAAAACTGTTTTTT.

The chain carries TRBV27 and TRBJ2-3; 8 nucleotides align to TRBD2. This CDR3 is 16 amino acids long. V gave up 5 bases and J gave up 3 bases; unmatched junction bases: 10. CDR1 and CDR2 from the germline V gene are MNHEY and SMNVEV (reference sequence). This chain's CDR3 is CASSESSGSRTDTQYF. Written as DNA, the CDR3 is TGTGCCAGCAGTGAGTCAAGCGGGAGTCGGACAGATACGCAGTATTTT.

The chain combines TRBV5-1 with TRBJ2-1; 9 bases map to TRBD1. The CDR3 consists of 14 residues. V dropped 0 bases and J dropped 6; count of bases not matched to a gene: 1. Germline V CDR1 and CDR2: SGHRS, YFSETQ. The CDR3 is CASSLGDRANEQFF. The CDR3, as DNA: TGCGCCAGCAGCTTGGGGGACAGGGCCAATGAGCAGTTCTTC. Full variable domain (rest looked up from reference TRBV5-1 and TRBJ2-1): KAGVTQTPRYLIKTRGQQVTLSCSPISGHRSVSWYQQTPGQGLQFLFEYFSETQRNKGNFPGRFSGRQFSNSRSEMNVSTLELGDSALYLCASSLGDRANEQFFGPGTRLTVL.

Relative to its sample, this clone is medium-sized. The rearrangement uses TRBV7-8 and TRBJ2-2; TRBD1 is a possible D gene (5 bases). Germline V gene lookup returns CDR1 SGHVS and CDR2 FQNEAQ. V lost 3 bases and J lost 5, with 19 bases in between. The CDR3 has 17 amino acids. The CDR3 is CASSFLTPRSGTGELFF. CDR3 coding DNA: TGTGCCAGCAGCTTCCTTACGCCTAGATCAGGGACCGGGGAGCTGTTTTTT.

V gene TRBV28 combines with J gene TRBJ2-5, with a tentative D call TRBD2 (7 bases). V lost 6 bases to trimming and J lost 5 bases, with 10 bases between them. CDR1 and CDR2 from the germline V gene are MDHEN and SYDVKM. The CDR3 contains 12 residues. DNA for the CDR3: TGTGCCAGCAGGGGGGGGCGGGAGACCCAGTACTTC. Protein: CASRGGRETQYF.

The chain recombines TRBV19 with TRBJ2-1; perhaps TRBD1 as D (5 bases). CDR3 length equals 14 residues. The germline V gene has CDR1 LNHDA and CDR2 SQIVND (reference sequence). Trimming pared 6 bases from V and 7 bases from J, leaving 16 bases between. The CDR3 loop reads CASRPSDTRNEQFF. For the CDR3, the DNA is TGTGCCAGTAGACCTTCGGACACAAGAAATGAGCAGTTCTTC.

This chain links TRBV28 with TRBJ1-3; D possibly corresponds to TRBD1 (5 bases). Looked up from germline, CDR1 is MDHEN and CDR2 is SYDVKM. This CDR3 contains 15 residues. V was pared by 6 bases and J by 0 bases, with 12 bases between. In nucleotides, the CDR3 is TGTGCCAGCAGACCAACAGGCTTCTCTGGAAACACCATATATTTT. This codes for CASRPTGFSGNTIYF.

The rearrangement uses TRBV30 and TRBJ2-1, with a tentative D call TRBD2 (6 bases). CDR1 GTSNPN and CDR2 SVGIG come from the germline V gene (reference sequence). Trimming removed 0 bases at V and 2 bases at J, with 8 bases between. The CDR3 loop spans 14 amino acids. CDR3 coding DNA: TGTGCCTGGAGTGTACTAGCCCCCTACAATGAGCAGTTCTTC. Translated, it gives CAWSVLAPYNEQFF.

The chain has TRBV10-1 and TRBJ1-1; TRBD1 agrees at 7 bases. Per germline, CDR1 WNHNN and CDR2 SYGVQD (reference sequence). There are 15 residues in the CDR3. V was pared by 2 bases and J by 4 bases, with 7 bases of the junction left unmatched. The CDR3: CASSEGPGGSTEAFF. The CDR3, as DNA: TGCGCCAGCAGTGAGGGCCCAGGGGGGTCCACTGAAGCTTTCTTT.

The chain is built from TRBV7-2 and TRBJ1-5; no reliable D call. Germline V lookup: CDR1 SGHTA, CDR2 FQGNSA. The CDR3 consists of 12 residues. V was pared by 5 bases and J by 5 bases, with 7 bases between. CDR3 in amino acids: CASSPRYQPQHF. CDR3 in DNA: TGTGCCAGCAGCCCCCGGTATCAGCCCCAGCATTTT.

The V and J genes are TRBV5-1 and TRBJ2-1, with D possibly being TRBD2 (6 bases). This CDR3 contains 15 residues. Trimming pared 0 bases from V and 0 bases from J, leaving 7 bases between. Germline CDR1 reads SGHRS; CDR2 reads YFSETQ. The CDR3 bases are TGCGCCAGCAGCTTGGACGGGAGCTCCTACAATGAGCAGTTCTTC. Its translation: CASSLDGSSYNEQFF.

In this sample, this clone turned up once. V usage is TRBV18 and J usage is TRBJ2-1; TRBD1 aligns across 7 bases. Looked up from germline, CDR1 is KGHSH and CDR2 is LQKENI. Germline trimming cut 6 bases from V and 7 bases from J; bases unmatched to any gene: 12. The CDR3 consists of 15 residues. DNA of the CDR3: TGTGCCAGCTCGCCAGTCTGGGACAGCCAAAATGAGCAGTTCTTC. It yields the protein CASSPVWDSQNEQFF.

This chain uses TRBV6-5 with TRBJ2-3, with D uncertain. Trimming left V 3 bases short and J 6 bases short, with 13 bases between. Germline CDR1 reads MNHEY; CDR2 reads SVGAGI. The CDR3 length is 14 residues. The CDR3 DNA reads TGTGCCAGCAGTTATGAGTCCATATGGGATACGCAGTATTTT. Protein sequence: CASSYESIWDTQYF.

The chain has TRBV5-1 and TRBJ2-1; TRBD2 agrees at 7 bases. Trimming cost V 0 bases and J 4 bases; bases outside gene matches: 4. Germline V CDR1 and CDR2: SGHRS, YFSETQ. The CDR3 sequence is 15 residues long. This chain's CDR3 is CASSLGLAVYNEQFF. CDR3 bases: TGCGCCAGCAGCTTGGGGCTAGCGGTTTACAATGAGCAGTTCTTC.